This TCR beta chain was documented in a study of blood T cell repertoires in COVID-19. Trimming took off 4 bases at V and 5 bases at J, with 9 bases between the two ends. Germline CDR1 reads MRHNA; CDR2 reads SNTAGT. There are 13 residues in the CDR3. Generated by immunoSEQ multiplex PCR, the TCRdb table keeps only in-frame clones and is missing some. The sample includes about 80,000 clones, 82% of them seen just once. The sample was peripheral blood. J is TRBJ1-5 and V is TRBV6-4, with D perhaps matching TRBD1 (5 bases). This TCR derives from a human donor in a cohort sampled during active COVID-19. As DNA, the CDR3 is TGTGCCAGCAGTGGAGACAGAGATCAGCCCCAGCATTTT. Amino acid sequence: CASSGDRDQPQHF.